This T cell receptor (beta chain) was retrieved from a study of blood T cell repertoires in COVID-19. V lost 5 bases and J lost 4; bases outside the gene matches: 22. Germline V gene sequence: CDR1 SGHVS, CDR2 FQNEAQ. This CDR3 is built from 20 residues. The method was immunoSEQ multiplex PCR; TCRdb's version includes in-frame clones alone and lacks a portion of them. The table includes roughly 150,000 clones, 84% detected once. Sequencing used peripheral blood. The sequence was collected from a woman aged 45 to 65 in a cohort sampled during active or convalescent COVID-19. The J gene is TRBJ2-3, the V gene TRBV7-8, with 9 bases aligning to TRBD2. The CDR3 spells CASSPKGRSSGALGSDTQYF. The CDR3 DNA is TGTGCCAGCAGCCCCAAAGGGAGGTCTAGCGGGGCCCTTGGGTCAGATACGCAGTATTTT.